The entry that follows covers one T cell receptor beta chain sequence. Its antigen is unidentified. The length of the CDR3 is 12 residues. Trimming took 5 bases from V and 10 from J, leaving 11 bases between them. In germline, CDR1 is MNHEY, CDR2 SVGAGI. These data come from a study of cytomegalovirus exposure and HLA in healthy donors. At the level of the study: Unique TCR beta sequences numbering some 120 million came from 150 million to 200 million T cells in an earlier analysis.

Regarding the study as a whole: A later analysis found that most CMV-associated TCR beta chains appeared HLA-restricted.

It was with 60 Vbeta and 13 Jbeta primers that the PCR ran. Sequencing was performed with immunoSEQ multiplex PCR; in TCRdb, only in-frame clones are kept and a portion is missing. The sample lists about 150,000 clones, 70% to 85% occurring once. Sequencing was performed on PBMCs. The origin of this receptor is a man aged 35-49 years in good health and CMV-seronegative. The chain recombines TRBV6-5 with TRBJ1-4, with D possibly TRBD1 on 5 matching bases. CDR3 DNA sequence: TGTGCCAGCAGTCTCCATCAGGGAAAACTGTTTTTT. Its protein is CASSLHQGKLFF.